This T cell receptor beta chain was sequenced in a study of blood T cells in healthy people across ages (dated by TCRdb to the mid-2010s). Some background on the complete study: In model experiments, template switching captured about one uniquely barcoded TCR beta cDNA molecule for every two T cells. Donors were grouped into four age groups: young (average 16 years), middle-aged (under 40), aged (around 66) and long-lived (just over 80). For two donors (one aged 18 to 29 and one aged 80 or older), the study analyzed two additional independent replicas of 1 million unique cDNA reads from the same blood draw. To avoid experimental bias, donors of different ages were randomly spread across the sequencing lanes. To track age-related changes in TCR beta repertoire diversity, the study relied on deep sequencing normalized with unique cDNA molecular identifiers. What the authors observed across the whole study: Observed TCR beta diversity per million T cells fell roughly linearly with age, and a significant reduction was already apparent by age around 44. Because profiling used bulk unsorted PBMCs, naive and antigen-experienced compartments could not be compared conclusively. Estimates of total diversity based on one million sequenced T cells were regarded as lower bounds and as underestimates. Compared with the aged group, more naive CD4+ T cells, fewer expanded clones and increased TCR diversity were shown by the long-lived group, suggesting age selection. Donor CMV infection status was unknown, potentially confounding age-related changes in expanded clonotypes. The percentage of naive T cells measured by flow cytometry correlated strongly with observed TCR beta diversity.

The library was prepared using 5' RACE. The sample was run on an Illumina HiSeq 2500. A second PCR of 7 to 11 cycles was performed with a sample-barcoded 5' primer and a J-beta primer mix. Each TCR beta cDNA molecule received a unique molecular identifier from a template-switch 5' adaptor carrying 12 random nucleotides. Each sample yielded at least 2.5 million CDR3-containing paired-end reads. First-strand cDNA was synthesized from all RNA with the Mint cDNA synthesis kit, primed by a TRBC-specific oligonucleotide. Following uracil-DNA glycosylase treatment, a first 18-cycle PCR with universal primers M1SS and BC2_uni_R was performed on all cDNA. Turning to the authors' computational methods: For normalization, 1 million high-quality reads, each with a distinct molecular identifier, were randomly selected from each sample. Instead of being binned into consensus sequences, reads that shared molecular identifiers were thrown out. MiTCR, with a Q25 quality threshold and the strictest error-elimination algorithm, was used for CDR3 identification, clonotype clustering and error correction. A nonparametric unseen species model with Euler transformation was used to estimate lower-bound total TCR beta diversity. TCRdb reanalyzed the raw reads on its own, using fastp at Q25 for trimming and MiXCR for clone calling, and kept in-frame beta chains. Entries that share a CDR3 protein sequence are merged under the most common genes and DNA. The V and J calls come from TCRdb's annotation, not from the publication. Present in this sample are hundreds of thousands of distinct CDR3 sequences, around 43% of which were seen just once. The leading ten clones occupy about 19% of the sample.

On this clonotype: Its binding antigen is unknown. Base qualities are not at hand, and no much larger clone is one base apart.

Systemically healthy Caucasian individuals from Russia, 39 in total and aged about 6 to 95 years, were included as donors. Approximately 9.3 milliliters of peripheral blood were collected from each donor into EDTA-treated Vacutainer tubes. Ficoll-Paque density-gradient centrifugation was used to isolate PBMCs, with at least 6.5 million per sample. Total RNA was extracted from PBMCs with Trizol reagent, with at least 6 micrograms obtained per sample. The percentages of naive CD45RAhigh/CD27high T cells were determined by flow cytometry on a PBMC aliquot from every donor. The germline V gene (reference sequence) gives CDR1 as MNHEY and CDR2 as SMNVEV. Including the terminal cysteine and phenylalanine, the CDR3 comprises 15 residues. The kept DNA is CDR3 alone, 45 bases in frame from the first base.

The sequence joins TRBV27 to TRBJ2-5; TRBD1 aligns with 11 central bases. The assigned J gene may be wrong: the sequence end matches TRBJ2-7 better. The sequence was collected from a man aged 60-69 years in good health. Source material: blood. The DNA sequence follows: TGTGCCAGCAGTTTTCGGACAGGGGGCGTTTACGAGCAGTACTTC. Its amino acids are CASSFRTGGVYEQYF.